One and the same sample provided the 6 T cell receptor beta chains below, sequenced in a study of CXCR3-negative and CXCR3-positive naive CD8 T cells. The antigens of these receptors remain unknown. Each TRB cDNA library was prepared by 5' RACE (with UMI labels). TCRdb reprocessed the 5' RACE reads; each CDR3 protein has one entry and no DNA is given. This specimen shows about 63,000 distinct CDR3 sequences; the ten leading clones hold around 4.9%. Findings of the study overall: CXCR3-negative naive cells had less hydrophobic TRB CDR3s than did CXCR3-positive naive cells.

The specimen was naive CXCR3+ CD8+ T cells from blood. Noted subset: CD45RO-CCR7+CD27+CD95- naive CD8+ T cells expressing CXCR3 (TNR3+). These TCRs come from a human donor in good health. Some clones in this sample may be carry-over from other donors' samples.

The chain has TRBV29-1 and TRBJ2-7; the D call of TRBD1 rests on TCRdb alone, since no DNA is present to check it. In germline, CDR1 is SQVTM, CDR2 ANQGSEA. This CDR3 contains 11 residues. The CDR3 region is CSVSGGVEQYF.

The chain joins TRBV6-2 or TRBV6-3 to TRBJ2-7. This CDR3 region has 15 residues. Per the germline V gene, CDR1 is MNHEY and CDR2 is SVGEGT. CDR3 sequence reads: CASSFLEGSGYEQYF.

This chain links TRBV29-1 with TRBJ2-7. This CDR3 comprises 14 residues. Per the germline V gene, CDR1 is SQVTM and CDR2 is ANQGSEA. The CDR3: CSVEWPKRPYEQYF.

The V call is TRBV19, the J call TRBJ2-2. Germline CDR1 LNHDA, CDR2 SQIVND (reference sequence). The CDR3 spans 14 residues. The CDR3 protein is CASSQFDYTGELFF.

The chain uses TRBV19 and TRBJ1-1; TCRdb indicates TRBD1, and absent DNA this call remains unverified. The CDR3 runs 16 residues. Germline CDR1 and CDR2: LNHDA and SQIVND (reference sequence). Here the CDR3 reads CASSPWTGGRYTEAFF.

V usage is TRBV6-1 and J usage is TRBJ2-3. The germline V gene has CDR1 MNHNS and CDR2 SASEGT. The CDR3 has 16 residues. CDR3: CASSEARTDYTDTQYF.